This T cell receptor (beta chain) comes out of a study of response to subunit inactivated influenza vaccine. TCRdb reprocessed the RT-PCR reads with MiXCR, giving one entry per CDR3 protein. The sample holds 450,000 to 600,000 distinct CDR3 sequences, 16% seen once. CDR3 length equals 12 residues. J was trimmed by 12 bases and V by 3 bases; bases with no gene match: 5. The germline gives CDR1 ENHRY, CDR2 SYGVKD. The source was CD4+ T cells sorted from PBMCs, collected about 24 months after vaccination. The J gene is TRBJ2-1, the V gene TRBV10-3, with 7 bases lining up with TRBD2. This clonotype originated in a man between 50 and 75 years old who received an inactivated influenza vaccine. As DNA, the CDR3 is TGTGCCATCAGTGATCAACTAGCGTTGCAGTTCTTC. Protein product: CAISDQLALQFF.